Described below is a single TCR beta chain sequence and its context. This clonotype was seen many times. Its target antigen remains unknown. Nothing much larger sits one base from this clone, and base qualities are not available. This record comes from a study of HIV-infected patients and healthy controls (dated by TCRdb to between 2014 and 2016). The study in broad terms: The study tested whether deep TCR repertoire sequencing of HIV patients' small blood samples could capture immune perturbation and reconstitution. On the study overall, not on this receptor specifically: The dynamics of distinct T-cell subpopulations could not be separated, and sequencing depth was restricted, because whole blood was used. Significantly higher mean Gini indices were seen in HIV-infected repertoires than in controls, possibly reflecting oligoclonality. Comparisons were complicated by unequal numbers of distinct sequences between patients and controls, and rare events from HIV-infected data were overweighted by size-matching. Compared with controls, HIV-infected patients showed significantly different mean usage of eight alpha and eight beta V genes. A major limit on how widely the findings apply, in the view of the authors, was that only sixteen HIV-infected individuals were processed. The study cohorts differed slightly in age and sex profile, but those differences did not account for the observed differences in diversity. More CDR3s were shared between individuals among healthy controls than among HIV+ patients, as measured by Jaccard index and by the count of highly shared sequences. MAIT cell alpha-chain CDR3s were present at high frequency in healthy controls but severely depleted in HIV+ repertoires. In HIV-infected patients, the apparent post-therapy recovery of the Gini index was not replicated in size-matched repertoire data. In the study, no determination of donor HLA types was made. Most CMV-associated CDR3s became more frequent during therapy, although their change was not significant, whereas HIV-associated CDR3s showed a significant decrease in frequency. Healthy control repertoires showed roughly threefold more distinct CDR3s and higher Shannon diversity than untreated HIV+ repertoires. The pairing of alpha and beta chains was not determined in the samples.

Whole blood was used without cell fractionation, so the repertoire reflected all unsorted peripheral T cells. Ten uninfected healthy donors were sampled as controls, and about 40% of these ten donors were sampled twice approximately three months apart. An approximately 2.3 ml sample of peripheral blood was drawn into Tempus tubes for RNA extraction. Residual genomic DNA was removed with the TURBO-DNase kit and globin mRNA was depleted with GLOBINclear. Unmatched junction bases come to 12, with V trimmed by 0 bases and J by 9 bases. The CDR3 sequence holds 18 residues, the cysteine and phenylalanine included. Just the 54-base CDR3 DNA is kept, in frame starting at base 1. Looking up the germline V gene (reference sequence) yields CDR1 LGHDT and CDR2 YNNKEL. 500 ng RNA was reverse transcribed with SuperScript III using primers against the alpha and beta constant regions. Alpha and beta chain libraries were generated separately via chain-specific third strand synthesis with multiplexing indices. The protocol used a single primer pair to amplify all rearrangements within a chain, which avoided primer bias, and attached molecular barcodes to each cDNA molecule. The SP2 sequencing primer site and a random hexamer were carried on a 5' RACE adapter, to which purified cDNA was joined by T4 RNA Ligase 1. Second strand synthesis was primed from the SP2 site with Phusion polymerase, using slow temperature ramps to favor optimal annealing. Each molecule's 12-nucleotide barcode consisted of two random hexamer sequences, both added before amplification and joined together. A short first PCR added P5 and P7 adapter elements plus a second index, followed by an approximately 24-cycle amplification PCR with P5s and P7 primers. In total the libraries went through 25 to 35 PCR cycles, after which the libraries were quantified on a Qubit, sized on a Bioanalyzer, and diluted to around 4 nM. Normalized libraries were sequenced on an Illumina MiSeq with 2 x 250 paired-end kits. MinElute columns were the means by which the reverse transcription reactions were cleaned up, and the reactions were eluted into around 10 ul Tris-Cl. Adapter ligations ran for 23 hours at 16 degrees C and were afterwards cleaned with AMPure XP beads at a 1:1 ratio. Regarding the original processing steps: A modified Decombinator processed the demultiplexed FASTQ files and output V, J, insert and barcode information. Sequences that shared a barcode but differed from the dominant sequence were discarded as errors, and original cDNA molecules were estimated by counting barcodes clustered at Levenshtein distance 3. Downstream analyses used R packages ineq, vegan, igraph and RCytoscape, with IMGT nomenclature and CDR3 definitions. V gene usage was calculated across distinct sequences, with every TCR tallied a single time to avoid skew from clonal expansion. Within a donor, similarity networks joined unique CDR3 amino acid sequences in every case where two of them were separated by a single Levenshtein edit. The authors compiled published HIV-specific CDR3s (approximately 86 alpha, some 700 beta) and CMV-specific CDR3s (approximately 13 alpha, 253 beta) and searched for them in the repertoires. Random subsampling to size-matched repertoires demonstrated that the decreased diversity in patients did not result from their lower sequence numbers. TCRdb itself trimmed the public reads at Q25 with fastp, ran MiXCR and retained productive beta chains. A single entry per CDR3 protein holds the most common genes and DNA from its merged rows. The V and J calls shown here were made by TCRdb, not taken from the authors' results. This sample is represented by about 9,700 distinct CDR3 sequences; 6.5% to 10% of them were singletons. Around 3.2% of the sample rests with the top ten.

The sequence derives from an adult in good health. The specimen sequenced was blood. The chain links TRBV3-1 with TRBJ2-3, and 13 junction bases match TRBD2. The CDR3 has the sequence CASSQDPSTSGGASTQYF. The DNA sequence is as follows: TGTGCCAGCAGCCAAGACCCCTCCACTAGCGGGGGGGCCTCAACGCAGTATTTT.